The 15 T cell receptor beta chains below were found in one sample sequenced in a study of blood T cell repertoires in COVID-19. The repertoire was sequenced with immunoSEQ multiplex PCR; TCRdb's copy has only in-frame clones and lacks some. The sample yields nearly 350,000 clones, more than 85% seen once. The sample taken for sequencing was PBMCs or T cells enriched from blood (not recorded which). The source is a woman aged 25 to 39 who had recovered from COVID-19.

This clone has a single count. This chain uses TRBV3-1 (or the pseudogene TRBV3-2) with TRBJ1-5, with 7 positions matching TRBD1. Trimming took 5 bases from V and 3 from J; bases not matched to a gene: 13. The CDR3 runs to 17 residues. Germline V CDR1 and CDR2: LGHDT, YNNKEL (reference sequence). CDR3 protein: CASSAGVERGLNQPQHF. CDR3 nucleotide sequence: TGTGCCAGCAGCGCAGGGGTCGAAAGGGGGCTCAATCAGCCCCAGCATTTT.

This chain uses TRBV24-1 with TRBJ2-3; D is perhaps TRBD1 (6 bases). Germline CDR1 KGHDR, CDR2 SFDVKD. The CDR3 consists of 15 residues. Trimming shortened V by 7 bases and J by 5 bases, and 18 bases separated the two germline ends. The CDR3 here is CATSHSGALGDTQYF. The CDR3 region has the DNA TGTGCCACCAGCCATTCAGGGGCGCTGGGAGATACGCAGTATTTT.

This rearrangement joins TRBV2 to TRBJ2-3; TRBD2 matches 8 bases. Per germline, CDR1 SNHLY and CDR2 FYNNEI. J was trimmed by 4 bases and V by 4 bases; bases with no gene match: 10. This CDR3 is built from 16 residues. In nucleotides, the CDR3 is TGTGCCAGCAGTGGGTTGTCTAGCGGGCTCCCAGATACGCAGTATTTT. Amino acids: CASSGLSSGLPDTQYF.

The CDR3 is CATSPGTGARNEQFF. The CDR3 DNA is TGTGCCACCAGCCCCGGGACAGGGGCTCGGAATGAGCAGTTCTTC. The chain uses TRBV24-1 and TRBJ2-1; 10 nucleotides agree with TRBD1. V lost 7 bases and J lost 7; bases outside the gene matches: 9. Germline loops: CDR1 KGHDR, CDR2 SFDVKD. CDR3 length equals 15 residues.

J is TRBJ2-7 and V is TRBV4-1; 9 nucleotides line up with TRBD1. Per the germline V gene, CDR1 is MGHRA and CDR2 is YSYEKL. CDR3 length equals 18 residues. V lost 0 bases, J lost 0 bases, and 9 bases stayed unmatched. Here the CDR3 reads CASSQDIMGQGYSYEQYF. The CDR3 bases are TGCGCCAGCAGCCAAGATATTATGGGACAGGGCTACTCCTACGAGCAGTACTTC.

This chain joins TRBV12-5 and TRBJ2-5; D gene unclear. Germline V gives CDR1 LGHNT, CDR2 FRNRAP. Trimming removed 5 bases from V and 5 bases from J, with 12 bases in between. There are 13 residues in the CDR3. In DNA, the CDR3 is TGTGCTAGTGGTCCGTCCTACGGGGAGACCCAGTACTTC. Translated, it gives CASGPSYGETQYF.

This clone appeared once. The rearrangement uses TRBV18 and TRBJ2-2; D call uncertain. Germline V gene sequence: CDR1 KGHSH, CDR2 LQKENI. V shed 5 bases and J shed 3 bases, with 10 bases lying between them. The CDR3 is 14 amino acids. The CDR3 is CASSTPVDTGELFF. CDR3 bases: TGTGCCAGCTCAACGCCCGTAGACACCGGGGAGCTGTTTTTT.

The chain employs TRBV9 and TRBJ1-2, with D tentatively TRBD1 (6 bases). CDR3 length equals 14 residues. V gave up 0 bases and J gave up 2 bases, with 8 bases separating them. The germline gives CDR1 SGDLS, CDR2 YYNGEE. The CDR3 DNA reads as TGTGCCAGCAGCGTAGGGACAGCGAACTATGGCTACACCTTC. Its translation is CASSVGTANYGYTF.

This clone was observed a handful of times. The rearrangement joins TRBV19 to TRBJ2-7, with 7 bases lining up with TRBD1. The CDR3 has 13 amino acids. The junction had 7 bases not matched to a gene; V was cut back by 6 bases and J by 5 bases. Germline V gives CDR1 LNHDA, CDR2 SQIVND (reference sequence). Here the CDR3 DNA reads TGTGCCAGTAGCCGTGACAGGGTCCACGAGCAGTACTTC. This encodes CASSRDRVHEQYF.

The rearrangement uses TRBV13 and TRBJ1-2; D gene ambiguous. With 5 bases removed from V and 4 bases from J, the gap between germline ends came to 17 bases. CDR1 is PRHDT and CDR2 is FYEKMQ in the germline V gene (reference sequence). The CDR3 is 15 amino acids. The DNA of the CDR3 is TGTGCCAGCAGCGGGCTTATAGGCAGCTTCTATGGCTACACCTTC. Its protein product is CASSGLIGSFYGYTF.

The chain employs TRBV28 and TRBJ1-5; TRBD1 aligns across 7 bases. This CDR3 contains 17 residues. With 4 bases clipped from V and 7 bases from J, the junction kept 16 bases outside the gene matches. CDR1 MDHEN and CDR2 SYDVKM come from the germline V gene. CDR3: CASSSQSGQAPGQPQHF. The CDR3 DNA reads TGTGCCAGCAGTTCTCAGAGCGGACAGGCCCCTGGGCAGCCCCAGCATTTT.

The chain joins TRBV9 to TRBJ1-3; D call uncertain. Trimming stripped 3 bases from V and 7 bases from J, with 5 bases between. The CDR3 is 11 amino acids. Germline V lookup: CDR1 SGDLS, CDR2 YYNGEE. The CDR3 loop reads CASSARNTIYF. CDR3 DNA: TGTGCCAGCAGCGCGAGGAACACCATATATTTT.

The chain is built from TRBV19 and TRBJ1-5; tentatively, D is TRBD1 (5 bases). Trimming left V 3 bases short and J 5 bases short, with 11 bases between. This CDR3 has 14 amino acids. Germline values: CDR1 LNHDA, CDR2 SQIVND (reference sequence). CDR3 amino acids: CASSMGLGDQPQHF. The CDR3 DNA follows: TGTGCCAGTAGTATGGGGCTTGGGGATCAGCCCCAGCATTTT.

The table lists this clone with a count of one. The gene calls are TRBV5-1 and TRBJ1-4; the D is unclear. The CDR3 consists of 16 residues. Germline loops: CDR1 SGHRS, CDR2 YFSETQ. V shed 0 bases and J shed 3 bases, with 12 bases lying between them. For the CDR3, the DNA is TGCGCCAGCAGCTTGGTCGGCGGGGATTCTAATGAAAAACTGTTTTTT. Its translation: CASSLVGGDSNEKLFF.

The chain is built from TRBV11-3 and TRBJ2-3; TRBD2 matches at 8 bases. Germline V gene sequence: CDR1 SGHNT, CDR2 YENEEA. The CDR3 has 14 residues. The junction had 5 bases not matched to a gene; V was cut back by 4 bases and J by 5 bases. CDR3 bases: TGTGCCAGCAGCTCTCGACTAGCGCTAGATACGCAGTATTTT. It translates to CASSSRLALDTQYF. Using reference TRBV11-3 and TRBJ2-3 for the parts outside the CDR3, the full variable domain is EAGVVQSPRYKIIEKKQPVAFWCNPISGHNTLYWYLQNLGQGPELLIRYENEEAVDDSQLPKDRFSAERLKGVDSTLKIQPAELGDSAVYLCASSSRLALDTQYFGPGTRLTVL.